Listed below are T cell receptor beta chains from one sample, sequenced in a study of blood T cells in healthy people across ages. Each CDR3 protein is one row after TCRdb ran MiXCR on the 5' RACE reads. The data hold under 2,000,000 distinct CDR3 sequences, with roughly 50% observed a single time. Sequenced: blood. Receptors originate from a middle-aged woman in good health. Each CDR3 is given with its conserved first and last residue. Each record gives: CDR3 protein, CDR3 DNA, clone size, D gene, J gene, V gene. A D gene is named only where the DNA matches it firmly. A row's size may be missing; if present it is once, few, many or a size class.

CDR3aa: CASGQVQGRTSNQPQHF
CDR3nt: TGTGCCAGCGGCCAAGTGCAGGGGAGGACGAGCAATCAGCCCCAGCATTTT
abundance: -
d_gene: -
j_gene: TRBJ1-5
v_gene: TRBV4-2

CDR3aa: CASSTGGRNEQFF
CDR3nt: TGTGCCAGTAGTACAGGGGGAAGGAATGAGCAGTTCTTC
abundance: once
d_gene: TRBD1
j_gene: TRBJ2-1
v_gene: TRBV19

CDR3aa: CASSLSAGEDPYTF
CDR3nt: TGTGCCAGCAGCTTATCCGCTGGCGAGGATCCCTACACCTTC
abundance: -
d_gene: -
j_gene: TRBJ1-2
v_gene: TRBV7-9

CDR3aa: CASSDTHLSVGIQPQHF
CDR3nt: TGTGCCAGCAGCGATACCCACTTGTCAGTCGGTATTCAGCCCCAGCATTTT
abundance: -
d_gene: -
j_gene: TRBJ1-5
v_gene: TRBV5-5

CDR3aa: CASSQIVRVEAFF
CDR3nt: TGCGCCAGCAGCCAAATCGTTCGTGTTGAAGCTTTCTTT
abundance: -
d_gene: -
j_gene: TRBJ1-1
v_gene: TRBV4-1

CDR3aa: CASSLVWTGKNIQYF
CDR3nt: TGTGCCAGCAGCTTGGTTTGGACAGGGAAAAACATTCAGTACTTC
abundance: -
d_gene: TRBD1
j_gene: TRBJ2-4
v_gene: TRBV5-8

CDR3aa: CASRTDRAVGWGYTF
CDR3nt: TGTGCCAGCAGAACGGACAGGGCCGTGGGTTGGGGCTACACCTTC
abundance: -
d_gene: TRBD1
j_gene: TRBJ1-2
v_gene: TRBV6-5

CDR3aa: CASSALETSTETQYF
CDR3nt: TGTGCCAGCAGTGCCCTCGAGACTAGCACGGAGACCCAGTACTTC
abundance: few
d_gene: TRBD2
j_gene: TRBJ2-5
v_gene: TRBV6-2/TRBV6-3

CDR3aa: CASTQGRIVDEQYF
CDR3nt: TGTGCCAGCACCCAGGGGAGGATTGTCGACGAGCAGTACTTC
abundance: -
d_gene: -
j_gene: TRBJ2-7
v_gene: TRBV6-1

CDR3aa: CASKKGQGEGYEQYF
CDR3nt: TGTGCCAGTAAAAAAGGCCAGGGGGAAGGCTACGAGCAGTACTTC
abundance: -
d_gene: TRBD1
j_gene: TRBJ2-7
v_gene: TRBV12-3/TRBV12-4